Described below is a single T cell receptor (beta chain) sequence and its context. The sample belongs to a study of blood T cell repertoires in COVID-19. Whole-study context: Both acute and convalescent COVID-19 samples were obtained from the United States, Italy and Spain. The analysed material was cDNA or gDNA that came from T cells, B-cell-depleted T cells, or PBMCs.

How the authors handled the data: Estimated nucleated cell counts came from reference gene primer amplification. Clones were sequenced by immunoSEQ multiplex PCR, and TCRdb holds only the in-frame ones, with some missing. V and J calls and clone size are those listed in that table; D and trimming were worked out from the DNA. The table records 130,000 or so clones, approximately 89% of them present only once. Seattle patients were enrolled during active infection and followed longitudinally. Sequenced sample: peripheral blood. This clonotype was obtained from a woman in her sixties or seventies with COVID-19, enrolled during active disease.

CDR3 nucleotide sequence: TGTGCCAGCATATTATCCCCGGGACAGGGCTACGAGCAGTACTTC. This translates into CASILSPGQGYEQYF. This chain connects TRBV28 to TRBJ2-7; 9 bases agree with TRBD1. The length of the CDR3 is 15 residues. Unmatched junction bases numbered 10, after V lost 7 bases and J lost 3 bases. Germline V gene sequence: CDR1 MDHEN, CDR2 SYDVKM.